The 31 T cell receptor beta chains below come from one sample, sequenced in a study of CD4+ T cells in melanoma. Data came from immunoSEQ multiplex PCR; TCRdb stores just in-frame clones and leaves some out. This table holds over 10,000 clones, approximately 80% found once. Sequenced material: cells from a culture (not recorded whether cultured in vitro). The source of these receptors is a human donor with melanoma.

This clone was seen a handful of times. The rearrangement links TRBV5-1 to TRBJ1-2; 8 bases are a match to TRBD1. This CDR3 has 15 residues. V trimming: 1 base; J trimming: 7 bases; junction bases outside the gene matches: 9. CDR1 and CDR2 (germline): SGHRS, YFSETQ. The CDR3 spells CASSLSGQGASGYTF. The CDR3 DNA is TGCGCCAGCAGCTTGTCAGGACAGGGTGCGAGTGGCTACACCTTC.

This chain links TRBV6-6 with TRBJ1-1; TRBD1 might be the D (5 bases). Germline V gene data show CDR1 as MNHNY and CDR2 as SVGAGI (reference sequence). With 2 bases removed from V and 8 bases from J, the gap between germline ends came to 12 bases. The CDR3 length is 13 residues. In DNA form, the CDR3 reads TGTGCCAGCAGTTACCGTGGGGCAGGAGAAGCTTTCTTT. Its translation: CASSYRGAGEAFF.

This clone was recorded only once. The V call is TRBV11-2, the J call TRBJ2-7, with D possibly TRBD2 on 6 matching bases. The CDR3 runs 17 residues. V was clipped by 5 bases and J by 3 bases, with 23 bases between them. CDR1 and CDR2 (germline): SGHAT, FQNNGV. CDR3 bases: TGTGCCAGCAGCCCTAGGGCGGGACGACAGCCCGTCTACGAGCAGTACTTC. It translates to CASSPRAGRQPVYEQYF.

The chain combines TRBV12-5 with TRBJ2-7; 7 positions agree with TRBD1. Per the germline V gene, CDR1 is LGHNT and CDR2 is FRNRAP. J gave up 6 bases and V 1 base, and 0 bases lay outside the gene matches. The CDR3 loop spans 12 amino acids. The CDR3 region is CASGLGTGEQYF. As DNA, the CDR3 is TGTGCTAGTGGTTTGGGGACAGGCGAGCAGTACTTC. The full variable domain, with the rest looked up from reference TRBV12-5 and TRBJ2-7, is DARVTQTPRHKVTEMGQEVTMRCQPILGHNTVFWYRQTMMQGLELLAYFRNRAPLDDSGMPKDRFSAEMPDATLATLKIQPSEPRDSAVYFCASGLGTGEQYFGPGTRLTVT.

The rearrangement uses TRBV6-5 and TRBJ1-1; 8 nucleotides match TRBD1. J lost 4 bases, V lost 2 bases, and 6 bases had no gene match. The CDR3 is 15 residues long. Looked up from germline, CDR1 is MNHEY and CDR2 is SVGAGI. CDR3 coding DNA: TGTGCCAGCAGTTACGACAGGGGTAGGAGCACTGAAGCTTTCTTT. The encoded protein is CASSYDRGRSTEAFF.

The J gene is TRBJ1-1, the V gene TRBV7-6; a possible D gene is TRBD1 (6 bases). CDR3 length: 14 amino acids. Germline V lookup: CDR1 SGHVS, CDR2 FNYEAQ. Trimming left V 0 bases short and J 2 bases short, with 7 bases between. CDR3 bases: TGTGCCAGCAGCTTAGCAGGGGGTAACACTGAAGCTTTCTTT. Translation gives CASSLAGGNTEAFF.

The CDR3 region is CASSFSADNSPLHF. The DNA for the CDR3 is TGCGCCAGCAGCTTTTCGGCAGATAATTCACCCCTCCACTTT. The V and J genes are TRBV5-1 and TRBJ1-6; unclear D gene. CDR1 and CDR2 from the germline V gene are SGHRS and YFSETQ. CDR3 length: 14 amino acids. V lost 2 bases and J 5 bases, leaving 8 bases between the germline ends.

The V call is TRBV10-3, the J call TRBJ2-5; 7 nucleotides line up with TRBD1. Per germline, CDR1 ENHRY and CDR2 SYGVKD. The length of the CDR3 is 14 residues. V lost 5 bases, J lost 2 bases, and 5 bases stayed unmatched. CDR3 amino acids: CAISKTGKQETQYF. The CDR3 region has the DNA TGTGCCATCAGTAAGACAGGGAAACAAGAGACCCAGTACTTC.

The rearrangement uses TRBV6-1 and TRBJ2-7; 7 bases match TRBD1. CDR3 length: 15 amino acids. The J segment lost 3 bases and the V segment lost 10 bases, leaving 15 bases of the junction unmatched. Germline V gene data show CDR1 as MNHNS and CDR2 as SASEGT. CDR3 DNA: TGTGCCACGCTAAGGGATTTAGACAGGGACTACGAGCAGTACTTC. Encoded protein: CATLRDLDRDYEQYF.

This chain connects TRBV5-1 to TRBJ2-3; perhaps TRBD1 as D (6 bases). This CDR3 spans 15 amino acids. Trimming shortened V by 4 bases and J by 3 bases, and 15 bases separated the two germline ends. Germline-derived CDR1 and CDR2 are SGHRS and YFSETQ. In DNA, the CDR3 is TGCGCCAGCAGCACCGGGACAAGCCTAACAGATACGCAGTATTTT. Translation: CASSTGTSLTDTQYF.

This clone was seen more than once but under ten times. The rearrangement uses TRBV7-2 and TRBJ2-2; 12 nucleotides align to TRBD2. With 4 bases clipped from V and 4 bases from J, the junction kept 4 bases outside the gene matches. CDR1 SGHTA and CDR2 FQGNSA come from the germline V gene. The CDR3 sequence is 16 residues long. CDR3 DNA sequence: TGTGCCAGCAGCTCGGGACTAGCGGGCCCCACCGGGGAGCTGTTTTTT. It codes for CASSSGLAGPTGELFF.

The rearrangement links TRBV29-1 to TRBJ1-5; possible D gene TRBD1, 6 bases. Trimming left V 4 bases short and J 12 bases short, with 16 bases between. This CDR3 spans 12 amino acids. Germline V gene sequence: CDR1 SQVTM, CDR2 ANQGSEA. The CDR3 spells CSVGWGAGGQHF. CDR3 sequence (DNA): TGCAGCGTTGGGTGGGGGGCCGGTGGCCAGCATTTT.

This clone was counted a few times. J is TRBJ2-7 and V is TRBV10-3, with TRBD1 matching 7 bases. The V gene's germline CDR1 is ENHRY and CDR2 SYGVKD. This CDR3 spans 14 amino acids. The V segment lost 6 bases and the J segment 3 bases; nucleotides outside the gene matches: 8. CDR3 residues: CAISRQGTYYEQYF. CDR3 sequence (DNA): TGTGCCATCAGCAGACAGGGAACCTACTACGAGCAGTACTTC.

The J gene is TRBJ2-1, the V gene TRBV4-2; TRBD2 might be the D (7 bases). This CDR3 spans 16 amino acids. Trimming removed 4 bases at V and 0 bases at J, with 13 bases between. Germline V gene lookup returns CDR1 LGHNA and CDR2 YNFKEQ. The CDR3 DNA sequence: TGTGCCAGCAGCCGGACCGGGGGGCGCTCCTACAATGAGCAGTTCTTC. This sequence encodes CASSRTGGRSYNEQFF.

This sequence joins TRBV29-1 and TRBJ2-7; 12 bases agree with TRBD1. Losses at the gene ends were 6 bases for V and 5 bases for J; bases not matched to a gene: 8. Germline loops: CDR1 SQVTM, CDR2 ANQGSEA. The CDR3 contains 14 residues. The chain's CDR3 is CSVVPGQGAHEQYF. The CDR3 bases are TGCAGCGTCGTTCCGGGACAGGGGGCTCACGAGCAGTACTTC.

V usage is TRBV20-1 and J usage is TRBJ1-4, with no clear D. Per germline, CDR1 DFQATT and CDR2 SNEGSKA (reference sequence). V was clipped by 4 bases and J by 7 bases, with 7 bases between them. There are 11 residues in the CDR3. CDR3 nucleotide sequence: TGCAGTGCTACAGTGGGTGAAAAACTGTTTTTT. The encoded protein is CSATVGEKLFF.

The rearrangement uses TRBV9 and TRBJ2-1; possibly TRBD2 for D (6 bases). Germline CDR1 and CDR2: SGDLS and YYNGEE. CDR3 size: 15 residues. Trimming took off 2 bases at V and 2 bases at J, with 11 bases between the two ends. The DNA of the CDR3 is TGTGCCAGCAGCGTTAGCGGAAATCCCTACAATGAGCAGTTCTTC. Its translation: CASSVSGNPYNEQFF.

The genes are TRBV7-2 and TRBJ1-5; D is unclear. Trimming shortened V by 0 bases and J by 7 bases, and 4 bases separated the two germline ends. The CDR3 covers 12 residues. The V gene's germline CDR1 is SGHTA and CDR2 FQGNSA. The CDR3, as DNA: TGTGCCAGCAGCTTAGCAGGACAGCCCCAGCATTTT. This sequence encodes CASSLAGQPQHF.

The chain is built from TRBV6-1 and TRBJ2-5; TRBD2 is a possible D gene (6 bases). Germline V gives CDR1 MNHNS, CDR2 SASEGT. Trimming removed 2 bases at V and 2 bases at J, with 15 bases between. CDR3 size: 16 residues. The CDR3 DNA follows: TGTGCCAGCAGTGAAAGGCAGGGACTGATGCAAGAGACCCAGTACTTC. Protein product: CASSERQGLMQETQYF.

The rearrangement joins TRBV5-1 to TRBJ1-4; 10 bases are shared with TRBD1. The CDR3 spans 15 residues. CDR1 is SGHRS, CDR2 YFSETQ, per germline. With V trimmed by 4 bases and J by 5 bases, 5 bases remained unmatched. CDR3 residues: CASSIGTGVNEKLFF. In nucleotides, the CDR3 is TGCGCCAGCAGCATCGGGACAGGGGTAAATGAAAAACTGTTTTTT.

The chain uses TRBV30 and TRBJ1-4; the D is unclear. CDR1 and CDR2 from the germline V gene are GTSNPN and SVGIG (reference sequence). The length of the CDR3 is 14 residues. V lost 0 bases, J lost 5 bases, and 10 bases lay in between. Here the CDR3 DNA reads TGTGCCTGGAGTGTTCGGCGGTTGAATGAAAAACTGTTTTTT. It encodes CAWSVRRLNEKLFF.

The chain uses TRBV21-1 and TRBJ1-1. TRBV21-1 is flagged as a pseudogene. This CDR3 region has 16 residues. The DNA of the CDR3 is TGTGCCAGCAGCAAAGCGCTGACCGAAATGAACACTGAAGCTTTCTTT. Protein product: CASSKALTEMNTEAFF.

The gene calls are TRBV10-3 and TRBJ1-2; TRBD1 matches 9 bases. The junction had 11 bases not matched to a gene; V was cut back by 10 bases and J by 5 bases. CDR1 and CDR2 from the germline V gene are ENHRY and SYGVKD. This CDR3 is 14 amino acids long. The CDR3 sequence: CATLDRGAGYGYTF. The CDR3 DNA reads as TGTGCCACCCTGGACAGGGGCGCAGGGTATGGCTACACCTTC.

This chain uses TRBV12-5 with TRBJ2-2; TRBD1 aligns across 7 bases. Germline loops: CDR1 LGHNT, CDR2 FRNRAP. The CDR3 length is 16 residues. V gave up 1 base and J gave up 5 bases; unmatched junction bases: 7. CDR3 DNA sequence: TGTGCTAGTGGTTTGGCTACAGGGGATTCTACCGGGGAGCTGTTTTTT. Amino acid sequence: CASGLATGDSTGELFF.

The CDR3 DNA is TGTGCCATCAGTGGGGACAGGGGATACACCTTC. Its protein is CAISGDRGYTF. The genes are TRBV10-3 and TRBJ1-2; 10 bases align to TRBD1. Germline values: CDR1 ENHRY, CDR2 SYGVKD. This CDR3 comprises 11 residues. The junction had 1 base not matched to a gene; V was cut back by 4 bases and J by 11 bases.

The chain combines TRBV19 with TRBJ1-1, with D unclear. In germline, CDR1 is LNHDA, CDR2 SQIVND (reference sequence). V was trimmed by 9 bases and J by 1 base, leaving 9 bases between them. The CDR3 has 12 residues. Written as DNA, the CDR3 is TGTGCCAGCCAGACGGGGAACACTGAAGCTTTCTTT. It yields the protein CASQTGNTEAFF. The whole variable domain, filled in from reference TRBV19 and TRBJ1-1, reads DGGITQSPKYLFRKEGQNVTLSCEQNLNHDAMYWYRQDPGQGLRLIYYSQIVNDFQKGDIAEGYSVSREKKESFPLTVTSAQKNPTAFYLCASQTGNTEAFFGQGTRLTVV.

Of note for this clone: The junction does not match germline at one end; this may be a read error. V and J are TRBV13 and TRBJ2-3; 13 bases line up with TRBD2. The CDR3 has 13 amino acids. Germline loops: CDR1 PRHDT, CDR2 FYEKMQ (reference sequence). CDR3 nucleotides: TGTGCCAGCAGCTTAGAGCGGACTAGCGGGGGTATTTTT. Protein: CASSLERTSGGIF.

The rearrangement joins TRBV7-9 to TRBJ2-1; D unclear. Per germline, CDR1 SEHNR and CDR2 FQNEAQ (reference sequence). The CDR3 extends over 12 amino acids. V lost 5 bases, J lost 0 bases, and 2 bases lay in between. In DNA, the CDR3 is TGTGCCAGCAGCGTCTCCTACAATGAGCAGTTCTTC. This sequence encodes CASSVSYNEQFF.

The chain carries TRBV4-2 and TRBJ2-7; 10 nucleotides align to TRBD1. Losses at the gene ends were 5 bases for V and 4 bases for J; bases not matched to a gene: 5. This CDR3 is 14 amino acids long. Germline V gene lookup returns CDR1 LGHNA and CDR2 YNFKEQ. DNA for the CDR3: TGTGCCAGCAGCTTGGACAGGGGGAAATACGAGCAGTACTTC. It specifies CASSLDRGKYEQYF.

The V call is TRBV10-2, the J call TRBJ2-7; the D is unclear. Trimming left V 9 bases short and J 2 bases short, with 17 bases between. CDR1 is WSHSY, CDR2 SAAADI, per germline. CDR3 length: 14 residues. CDR3 protein: CASQNAGSAYEQYF. The CDR3 nucleotides read TGCGCCAGTCAGAATGCCGGCTCGGCCTACGAGCAGTACTTC.

The rearrangement links TRBV9 to TRBJ2-1; the match to TRBD1 covers 9 bases. The CDR3 is made up of 15 amino acids. Trimming at V came to 5 bases and at J to 4 bases, leaving 7 bases not matched to a gene. Germline loops: CDR1 SGDLS, CDR2 YYNGEE. The CDR3 nucleotides are TGTGCCAGCAGTCCCGGACAGGGGCCATACAATGAGCAGTTCTTC. Its protein product is CASSPGQGPYNEQFF.